A selection of T cell receptor beta chains follows, all from one sample in a study of cytomegalovirus exposure and HLA in healthy donors. Clones were read by immunoSEQ multiplex PCR, and TCRdb kept only the in-frame ones, dropping some. The repertoire has about 100,000 clones, 81% of them found once; the top ten carry roughly 4%. The specimen sequenced was PBMCs. The receptors shown here come from an older woman in good health and CMV-seropositive. The CDR3 runs from the conserved cysteine through the conserved F or W. D genes are given only for firm matches. The listing skips clone size in some rows; elsewhere it reads once, few, many or a size class.

-,TRBJ2-3,-,TRBV6-4,TGTGCCAGCAGTGACTCTTCCGTCACGGGAACAGATACGCAGTATTTT,CASSDSSVTGTDTQYF
-,TRBJ1-1,-,TRBV6-6,TGTGCCAGCAGTTTGAGATTTAACACTGAAGCTTTCTTT,CASSLRFNTEAFF
-,TRBJ1-1,-,TRBV18,TGTGCCAGCTCACTTAAAGGAGAGAACACTGAAGCTTTCTTT,CASSLKGENTEAFF
-,TRBJ2-1,-,TRBV7-2,TGTGCCAGCAGCTTATGGGGCTACACCTCCTCCTCCTACAATGAGCAGTTCTTC,CASSLWGYTSSSYNEQFF
-,TRBJ2-7,-,TRBV7-3,TGTGCCAGCAGCTTAGAACGGAGCTCCGAGCAGTACTTC,CASSLERSSEQYF
-,TRBJ2-4,-,TRBV7-9,TGTGCCAGCAGCGCAGGACTTCGGGTCCATCAGTACTTC,CASSAGLRVHQYF
-,TRBJ1-1,-,TRBV4-3,TGCGCCAGCAGCCAAGATGCTGGAGGTTTGACTGAAGCTTTCTTT,CASSQDAGGLTEAFF
-,TRBJ2-2,TRBD2,TRBV30,TGTGCCTGGAGTGGGCAGAGGACTAGCGGGAGGGGGACCGGGGAGCTGTTTTTT,CAWSGQRTSGRGTGELFF
-,TRBJ2-1,TRBD2,TRBV7-2,TGTGCCAGCAGCCAAAATAGGACTAGGAGCTACAATGAGCAGTTCTTC,CASSQNRTRSYNEQFF
few,TRBJ1-5,-,TRBV7-9,TGTGCCAGCAGCCCGGACGGGATCAATCAGCCCCAGCATTTT,CASSPDGINQPQHF
-,TRBJ1-3,-,TRBV7-8,TGTGCCAGCAGCTTAACGGCGGCGGACACCATATATTTT,CASSLTAADTIYF
-,TRBJ2-7,TRBD2,TRBV7-3,TGTGCCAGCAGCTTACTAGCGGGAGTAGGTGACGAGCAGTACTTC,CASSLLAGVGDEQYF
-,TRBJ2-7,-,TRBV5-6,TGTGCCAGCAGCTTGGTCCAGGACTCCTACGAGCAGTACTTC,CASSLVQDSYEQYF
-,TRBJ2-7,TRBD1,TRBV19,TGTGCCAGCGGACAGGGGGACACCTACGAGCAGTACTTC,CASGQGDTYEQYF
-,TRBJ2-5,-,TRBV6-5,TGTGCCAGCAGTTACTCGAACAGTAGGGAGACCCAGTACTTC,CASSYSNSRETQYF
once,TRBJ2-1,TRBD2,TRBV4-1,TGCGCCAGCAGCCAAGAAGGCCTAGCGGGAGGGGTTGGGTTCTTC,CASSQEGLAGGVGFF
-,TRBJ1-2,TRBD1,TRBV7-2,TGTGCCAGCAGCCGACAGGGTCCCCTCTATGACTACACCTTC,CASSRQGPLYDYTF
-,TRBJ2-5,TRBD1,TRBV5-1,TGCGCCAGCAGCTTGGAAGGGCAGGGGGCGAGTTGGGAGACCCAGTACTTC,CASSLEGQGASWETQYF
-,TRBJ1-1,-,TRBV29-1,TGCAGCGTTGGGGGGGGCTCGGGGACTGAAGCTTTCTTT,CSVGGGSGTEAFF
-,TRBJ2-7,TRBD2,TRBV4-1,TGCGCCAGCAGCCTCCTTGCGACTAGCCACTCCTACGAGCAGTACTTC,CASSLLATSHSYEQYF
-,TRBJ2-1,-,TRBV5-1,TGCGCCAGCAGCCCTAGGTCCCAGGGGTTGCGGCTTAACAATGAGCAGTTCTTC,CASSPRSQGLRLNNEQFF
-,TRBJ2-3,-,TRBV14,TGTGCCAGCAGTCCCCTAGGGAGGGATACGCAGTATTTT,CASSPLGRDTQYF
-,TRBJ1-6,-,TRBV4-2,TGTGCCAGCAGCCAAAGATCCGCCAGTTCACCCCTCCACTTT,CASSQRSASSPLHF
-,TRBJ2-2,-,TRBV7-2,TGTGCCAGCAGCTCTCAAGGAGGGCTGAGTACCGGGGAGCTGTTTTTT,CASSSQGGLSTGELFF
-,TRBJ2-7,-,TRBV6-1,TGTGCCAGCAGTACCAGGACACTTTCCTACGAGCAGTACTTC,CASSTRTLSYEQYF
-,TRBJ2-1,TRBD2,TRBV9,TGTGCCAGCAGCGTTACTAGCGGTTTCTCCTACAATGAGCAGTTCTTC,CASSVTSGFSYNEQFF
once,TRBJ2-5,-,TRBV30,TGTGCCTGGAGTCAGGCATTCCGAGAGACCCAGTACTTC,CAWSQAFRETQYF
-,TRBJ2-3,TRBD2,TRBV30,TGTGCCTGGGCATTCGGACTAGCAACAAAGGCGCAGTATTTT,CAWAFGLATKAQYF
-,TRBJ2-3,TRBD2,TRBV9,TGTGCCAGCAGCGTAGGGGAGGGAAAAAGAACAGATACGCAGTATTTT,CASSVGEGKRTDTQYF
-,TRBJ1-1,TRBD1,TRBV28,TGTGCCAGCAGGGACTGGACAGGGGTGAACACTGAAGCTTTCTTT,CASRDWTGVNTEAFF
-,TRBJ2-7,TRBD1,TRBV7-3,TGTGCCAGCAGCATAAGGACAGGACACGAGCAGTACTTC,CASSIRTGHEQYF
once,TRBJ2-5,TRBD2,TRBV19,TGTGCCAGTAGTAGAAGGGTTCACGGGAGGGAAGAGACCCAGTACTTC,CASSRRVHGREETQYF
-,TRBJ2-6,-,TRBV19,TGTGCCAGTAGCCCGAGGGCAGGGGCCAACGTCCTGACTTTC,CASSPRAGANVLTF
-,TRBJ1-1,-,TRBV25-1,TGTGCCAGCAGTGACCCGGGGGGGAGCACTGAAGCTTTCTTT,CASSDPGGSTEAFF
-,TRBJ2-2,TRBD1,TRBV19,TGTGCCAGTCTCCTCCGACAGGGATTCACCGGGGAGCTGTTTTTT,CASLLRQGFTGELFF
-,TRBJ2-7,TRBD2,TRBV2,TGTGCCAGCAAAGGTCAACTAGCGGGACGCGAGCAGTACTTC,CASKGQLAGREQYF
-,TRBJ2-7,-,TRBV11-3,TGTGCCAGCGACGGGGGTTTTGTAAACGAGCAGTACTTC,CASDGGFVNEQYF
-,TRBJ2-2,TRBD2,TRBV4-2,TGTGCCAGCAGCCAAGGACTAGCAAAAACCACCGGGGAGCTGTTTTTT,CASSQGLAKTTGELFF
-,TRBJ2-7,TRBD1,TRBV19,TGTGCCAGTAGTGATGCCCCGACAGGGGGAAGCTACGAGCAGTACTTC,CASSDAPTGGSYEQYF
-,TRBJ2-1,TRBD2,TRBV4-3,TGCGCCAGCAGCCCCTTGACTAGCGGGAGATATGAGCAGTTCTTC,CASSPLTSGRYEQFF
-,TRBJ2-4,-,TRBV7-2,TGTGCCAGCAGCTTAGGCGGGGCTGGGGACATTCAGTACTTC,CASSLGGAGDIQYF
-,TRBJ2-7,TRBD1,TRBV7-9,TGTGCCAGCAGCTTCACAGGGGGGTCCGACGAGCAGTACTTC,CASSFTGGSDEQYF
-,TRBJ2-1,TRBD1,TRBV5-1,TGCGCCAGCAGCTTAAGACAGGGTTACAATGAGCAGTTCTTC,CASSLRQGYNEQFF
few,TRBJ1-5,TRBD1,TRBV18,TGTGCCAGCTCTTCCGAGGGACAGGGGATCAATCAGCCCCAGCATTTT,CASSSEGQGINQPQHF
-,TRBJ1-5,-,TRBV6-5,TGTGCCAGCAGTTACCGGTTGAGGGGCAATCAGCCCCAGCATTTT,CASSYRLRGNQPQHF
-,TRBJ1-2,-,TRBV28,TGTGCCAGCAGTTCATCACAGAACTATGGCTACACCTTC,CASSSSQNYGYTF
-,TRBJ2-1,TRBD1,TRBV5-5,TGTGCCAGCACCTGGGACAGGGCGGATGAGCAGTTCTTC,CASTWDRADEQFF
-,TRBJ2-7,TRBD2,TRBV7-2,TGTGCCAGCAGCTTAGCTGGCGGGAGTCTGTACGAGCAGTACTTC,CASSLAGGSLYEQYF
-,TRBJ2-3,-,TRBV5-4,TGTGCCAGCAGCCCAACAGGAGGGGCAGAGGATACGCAGTATTTT,CASSPTGGAEDTQYF
-,TRBJ2-3,TRBD2,TRBV10-2,TGCGCCAGCAGTGAGACTAGCGCCAGAGATACGCAGTATTTT,CASSETSARDTQYF
-,TRBJ2-2,TRBD1,TRBV5-1,TGCGCCAGCGGCTTGCCCGGACAGGGGAACACCGGGGAGCTGTTTTTT,CASGLPGQGNTGELFF
-,TRBJ2-7,-,TRBV7-2,TGTGCCAGCAGCTTACGGGTGAGCGAGCAGTACTTC,CASSLRVSEQYF
-,TRBJ1-5,-,TRBV19,TGTGCCAGCTGGGTGGGGGGGAAGAGCAATCAGCCCCAGCATTTT,CASWVGGKSNQPQHF
few,TRBJ1-4,-,TRBV7-9,TGTGCCAGCAGCTTATTACAGGGAAGGACTAATGAAAAACTGTTTTTT,CASSLLQGRTNEKLFF
-,TRBJ2-1,-,TRBV5-4,TGTGCCAGCAGTCCTCCTGCGGTGGGAGCTTCGAATGAGCAGTTCTTC,CASSPPAVGASNEQFF
-,TRBJ1-5,TRBD1,TRBV5-8,TGTGCCAGCAGCTTGACGACAGGGGTAAGCAATCAGCCCCAGCATTTT,CASSLTTGVSNQPQHF
-,TRBJ1-5,-,TRBV28,TGTGCCAGCAGTTCGGACAGAAACCCTTATAGCAATCAGCCCCAGCATTTT,CASSSDRNPYSNQPQHF
-,TRBJ2-1,-,TRBV11-2,TGTGCCAGCAGCTTATCCCTTCCCCTGAGCTCCTACAATGAGCAGTTCTTC,CASSLSLPLSSYNEQFF